The rows below give T cell receptor beta chains drawn from one sample of a study of Graves' ophthalmopathy and Graves' hyperthyroidism. TCRdb recomputed calls from the multiplex PCR reads with MiXCR, one row per CDR3 protein. The top ten clones hold approximately 12% of a sample with 1 million to 1.3 million distinct CDR3 sequences, 35% to 40% of them seen once. Sequenced input: peripheral blood or thyroid tissue (not recorded which). The receptors stem from an adult man with Graves' hyperthyroidism. CDR3s include the opening cysteine and the closing phenylalanine or tryptophan. Fields, in order: D gene, J gene, clone size, V gene, CDR3 protein, CDR3 DNA. D genes are given only for firm matches. Rows give clone size only sometimes, using once, few, many, or a class for an expanded clone.

>.|TRBJ2-6|few|TRBV9
CASSVSLAQGGANVLTF
TGTGCCAGCAGCGTTTCACTAGCCCAGGGGGGGGCCAACGTCCTGACTTTC
>TRBD1|TRBJ2-7|many|TRBV10-3
CAISGGQGGYEQYF
TGTGCCATCAGTGGGGGACAGGGCGGGTACGAGCAGTACTTC
>TRBD2|TRBJ2-7|many|TRBV20-1
CSARDLAGGIYEQYF
TGCAGTGCTAGAGATTTAGCGGGAGGGATCTACGAGCAGTACTTC
>.|TRBJ2-5|.|TRBV7-2
CASSRARDGQETQYF
TGTGCCAGCAGCCGAGCTCGGGACGGACAAGAGACCCAGTACTTC
>.|TRBJ2-2|few|TRBV12-3/TRBV12-4
CASSFSGVTGELFF
TGTGCCAGCAGTTTCAGTGGTGTTACCGGGGAGCTGTTTTTT
>.|TRBJ1-6|.|TRBV5-6
CASSLRPGAGNSPLHF
TGTGCCAGCAGCTTGCGGCCGGGCGCGGGGAATTCACCCCTCCACTTT
>.|TRBJ1-6|many|TRBV11-2
CASSHRRENSPLHF
TGTGCCAGCAGCCACCGACGGGAGAATTCACCCCTCCACTTT
>.|TRBJ1-4|.|TRBV20-1
CSARELGDNEKLFF
TGCAGTGCTAGAGAGTTGGGGGATAATGAAAAACTGTTTTTT
>.|TRBJ1-1|.|TRBV29-1
CSVTFTGTEAFF
TGCAGCGTTACCTTTACCGGGACTGAAGCTTTCTTT
>.|TRBJ1-5|.|TRBV6-2/TRBV6-3
CASSYSKAMGYQPQHF
TGTGCCAGCAGTTACTCGAAGGCCATGGGGTATCAGCCCCAGCATTTT
>TRBD1|TRBJ1-2|.|TRBV15
CATAGTGAGNTF
TGTGCCACGGCCGGGACAGGGGCTGGAAACACCTTC
>.|TRBJ1-6|.|TRBV30
CAWSVRTAVRSYNSPLHF
TGTGCCTGGAGTGTACGGACGGCCGTACGCTCCTATAATTCACCCCTCCACTTT
>.|TRBJ1-1|.|TRBV30
CTWRTAGQVRTEAFF
TGTACCTGGAGGACAGCGGGGCAGGTTCGCACTGAAGCTTTCTTT
>.|TRBJ2-7|few|TRBV12-3/TRBV12-4
CASSERGRAHEQYF
TGTGCCAGCAGTGAACGGGGGCGGGCCCACGAGCAGTACTTC
>.|TRBJ2-2|few|TRBV4-2
CASSQDASGSGTGELFF
TGTGCCAGCAGCCAAGATGCGTCAGGATCCGGCACCGGGGAGCTGTTTTTT